This T cell receptor (beta chain) was captured by sequencing in a study of CD8+CD57+ T cells in acquired aplastic anemia. Overall study: Sorted CD4+ and CD8+ cells gave an average of about 3 ug of DNA.

Patients picked for sequencing had shown CD8+CD57+ cell expansion detected by flow cytometry. Severe acquired aplastic anemia was present in all patients. Study-wide points: For CD8+ Simpson's diversity, patients and controls showed no significant difference. In common between the patients and the controls were twenty-nine CD8+ CDR3 sequences.

From germline, CDR1 is SGHTA and CDR2 FQGNSA. CDR3 size: 13 residues. Trimming pared 7 bases from V and 8 bases from J, leaving 17 bases between. The TCR beta profiling, which covered VDJ combination and CDR3 sequence, was carried out using genomic DNA as the template. MiXCR, run by TCRdb on the reads, gives a single entry per CDR3 protein. Here the sample spans around 190,000 distinct CDR3 sequences, less than 50% being singletons. Notes on this clonotype: The antigen is unknown.

V and J are TRBV7-2 and TRBJ1-1; D is possibly TRBD1 (6 bases). This clonotype was sampled from a human donor with aplastic anemia. Sequenced: sorted CD4+, CD8+, or CD8+CD57+ T cells (not recorded which) from PBMCs. The CDR3 DNA sequence: TGTGCCAGCAACCTCCGGGGGGGCTCGGAAGCTTTCTTT. Encoded protein: CASNLRGGSEAFF. The full variable domain, its missing parts supplied by reference TRBV7-2 and TRBJ1-1, is GAGVSQSPSNKVTEKGKDVELRCDPISGHTALYWYRQSLGQGLEFLIYFQGNSAPDKSGLPSDRFSAERTGGSVSTLTIQRTQQEDSAVYLCASNLRGGSEAFFGQGTRLTVV.